This T cell receptor (beta chain) emerged from a study of control samples from healthy donors and cancer patients. Sequencing used immunoSEQ multiplex PCR; TCRdb keeps in-frame clones, though not all of them. Among 75,000 to 90,000 clones listed, about 91% were seen once. The receptor's source is a man in his fifties in good health. Input material: blood.

In nucleotides, the CDR3 is TGTGCCAGCACCCCCACTTTCGCTGGAAACACCATATATTTT. Translated: CASTPTFAGNTIYF. The chain couples TRBV19 to TRBJ1-3; D not certain. V lost 9 bases and J lost 2, with 14 bases in between. The length of the CDR3 is 14 residues. The germline gives CDR1 LNHDA, CDR2 SQIVND (reference sequence).